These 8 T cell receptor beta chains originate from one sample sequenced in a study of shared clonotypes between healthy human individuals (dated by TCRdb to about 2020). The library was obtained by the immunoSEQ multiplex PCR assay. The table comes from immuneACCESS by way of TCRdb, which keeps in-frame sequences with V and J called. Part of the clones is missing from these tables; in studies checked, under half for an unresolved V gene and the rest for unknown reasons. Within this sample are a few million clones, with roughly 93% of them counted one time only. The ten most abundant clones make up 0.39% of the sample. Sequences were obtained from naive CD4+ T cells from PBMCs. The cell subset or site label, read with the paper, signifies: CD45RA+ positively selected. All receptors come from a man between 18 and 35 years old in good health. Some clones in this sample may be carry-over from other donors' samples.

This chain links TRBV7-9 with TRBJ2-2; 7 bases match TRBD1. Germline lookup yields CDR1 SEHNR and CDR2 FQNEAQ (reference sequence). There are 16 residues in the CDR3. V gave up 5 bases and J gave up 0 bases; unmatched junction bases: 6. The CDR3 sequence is CASSPRQGTNTGELFF. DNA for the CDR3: TGTGCCAGCAGCCCGAGACAGGGAACGAACACCGGGGAGCTGTTTTTT.

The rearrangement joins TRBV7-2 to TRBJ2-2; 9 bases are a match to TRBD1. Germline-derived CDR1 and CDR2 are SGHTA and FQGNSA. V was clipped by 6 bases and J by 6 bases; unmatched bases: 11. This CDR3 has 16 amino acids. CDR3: CASSNGDRVSAGELFF. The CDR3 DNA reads TGTGCCAGCAGTAACGGGGACAGGGTATCCGCCGGGGAGCTGTTTTTT.

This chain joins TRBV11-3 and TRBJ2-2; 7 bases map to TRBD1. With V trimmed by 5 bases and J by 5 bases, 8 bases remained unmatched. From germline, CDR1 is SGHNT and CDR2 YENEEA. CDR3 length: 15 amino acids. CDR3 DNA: TGTGCCAGCAGCCCTCACAGGGGTGGAACCGGGGAGCTGTTTTTT. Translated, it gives CASSPHRGGTGELFF.

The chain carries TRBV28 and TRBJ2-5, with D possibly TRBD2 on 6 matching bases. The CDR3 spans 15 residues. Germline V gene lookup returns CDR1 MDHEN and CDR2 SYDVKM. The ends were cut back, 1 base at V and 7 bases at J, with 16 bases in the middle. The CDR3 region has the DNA TGTGCCAGCAGTTTATCGTTGGAAAACGGGGGGACCCAGTACTTC. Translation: CASSLSLENGGTQYF.

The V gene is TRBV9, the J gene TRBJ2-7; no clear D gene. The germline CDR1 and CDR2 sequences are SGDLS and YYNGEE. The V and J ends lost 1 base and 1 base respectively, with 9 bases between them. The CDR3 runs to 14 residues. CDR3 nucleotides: TGTGCCAGCAGCGTAATGGCGGCTTCCTACGAGCAGTACTTC. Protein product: CASSVMAASYEQYF.

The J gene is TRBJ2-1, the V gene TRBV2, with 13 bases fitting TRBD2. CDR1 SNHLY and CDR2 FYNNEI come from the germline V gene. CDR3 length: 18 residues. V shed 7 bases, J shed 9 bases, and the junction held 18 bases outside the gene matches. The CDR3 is CASTPLKGLAGRPGEQFF. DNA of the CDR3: TGTGCCAGCACCCCCCTAAAGGGACTAGCGGGGCGACCGGGTGAGCAGTTCTTC.

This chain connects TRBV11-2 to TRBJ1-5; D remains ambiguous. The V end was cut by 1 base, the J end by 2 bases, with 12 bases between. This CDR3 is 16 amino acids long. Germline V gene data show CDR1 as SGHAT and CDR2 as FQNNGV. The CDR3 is CASSLGTVLGNQPQHF. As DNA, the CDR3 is TGTGCCAGCAGCTTAGGGACGGTCCTAGGCAATCAGCCCCAGCATTTT.

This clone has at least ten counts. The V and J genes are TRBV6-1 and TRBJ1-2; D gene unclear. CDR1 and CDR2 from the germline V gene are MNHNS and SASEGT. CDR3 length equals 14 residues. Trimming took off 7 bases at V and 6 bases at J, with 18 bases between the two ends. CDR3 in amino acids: CASTQGLSRNGYTF. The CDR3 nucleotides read TGTGCCAGCACCCAAGGTCTATCGCGTAATGGCTACACCTTC.